What follows are 10 T cell receptor beta chains derived from one specimen sequenced in a study of CD8 T cells in Susac syndrome. RNA was extracted with the RNeasy kit, and a quantity of 0.5 to 1 ug was reverse transcribed using random hexamers. TCRdb processed the immunoSEQ multiplex PCR reads anew with MiXCR; each CDR3 protein has one entry. Among 140,000 to 150,000 distinct CDR3 sequences listed, 90% to 97% were seen once. Sequencing used CD4+ T cells from PBMCs. All receptors come from a human donor with Susac syndrome.

The chain uses TRBV20-1 and TRBJ1-5; 7 bases fit TRBD1. Germline CDR1 reads DFQATT; CDR2 reads SNEGSKA (reference sequence). The CDR3 runs to 14 residues. V lost 6 bases and J lost 5; bases outside the gene matches: 10. The CDR3 sequence: CSAIRQGSDQPQHF. In nucleotides, the CDR3 is TGCAGTGCCATTCGACAGGGTTCGGATCAGCCCCAGCATTTT.

The chain recombines TRBV9 with TRBJ2-1; D may correspond to TRBD1 or TRBD2 (6 bases each). Germline CDR1 and CDR2: SGDLS and YYNGEE. Deletions cut 0 bases from V and 14 bases from J, with 18 bases between. CDR3 length equals 14 residues. The CDR3 nucleotides are TGTGCCAGCAGCGTAGAGGGCCGGGGGCTCAACAAGTTCTTC. Translated, it gives CASSVEGRGLNKFF.

This clonotype appeared a single time. The rearrangement joins TRBV20-1 to TRBJ1-5; D is unresolved. Germline V lookup: CDR1 DFQATT, CDR2 SNEGSKA (reference sequence). This CDR3 has 12 amino acids. Trimming cost V 8 bases and J 2 bases, with 10 bases left between them. CDR3 coding DNA: TGCAGTACGAAGACTGGCAATCAGCCCCAGCATTTT. Protein sequence: CSTKTGNQPQHF.

The chain recombines TRBV11-2 with TRBJ2-3; D not certain. Trimming shortened V by 3 bases and J by 0 bases, and 7 bases separated the two germline ends. CDR3 length: 14 residues. Germline assignment: CDR1 SGHAT and CDR2 FQNNGV. CDR3 nucleotides: TGTGCCAGCAGCTTCATGTCTAGCACAGATACGCAGTATTTT. Translation: CASSFMSSTDTQYF.

V and J are TRBV2 and TRBJ2-7; D gene unclear. Per germline, CDR1 SNHLY and CDR2 FYNNEI. This CDR3 spans 12 amino acids. V was shortened by 2 bases and J by 3 bases, with 5 bases between the two germline ends. CDR3 coding DNA: TGTGCCAGCAGTGAATGGAACTACGAGCAGTACTTC. Encoded protein: CASSEWNYEQYF. Combining the CDR3 with reference TRBV2 and TRBJ2-7 gives the whole variable domain EPEVTQTPSHQVTQMGQEVILRCVPISNHLYFYWYRQILGQKVEFLVSFYNNEISEKSEIFDDQFSVERPDGSNFTLKIRSTKLEDSAMYFCASSEWNYEQYFGPGTRLTVT.

In its sample, this clonotype was seen once. Here the CDR3 DNA reads TGTGCCAGCAGGAAGGACTTCAGGACCAGTACAGATACGCAGTATTTT. It encodes CASRKDFRTSTDTQYF. The chain recombines TRBV2 with TRBJ2-3; D may be TRBD2 (5 bases). V was pared by 6 bases and J by 3 bases, with 19 bases between. The CDR3 runs 16 residues. CDR1 is SNHLY and CDR2 is FYNNEI in the germline V gene.

The chain joins TRBV20-1 to TRBJ1-2, with TRBD1 identical over 7 bases. CDR3 length: 12 amino acids. Germline loops: CDR1 DFQATT, CDR2 SNEGSKA (reference sequence). V lost 3 bases to trimming and J lost 14 bases; unmatched junction nucleotides: 12. The CDR3 DNA follows: TGCAGTGCTAGTCGTCCTCAGACAGGGTATACCTTC. Protein sequence: CSASRPQTGYTF.

The V and J genes are TRBV7-2 and TRBJ2-7; D is ambiguous. The CDR3 spans 14 residues. Trimming stripped 4 bases from V and 2 bases from J, with 12 bases between. Germline V CDR1 and CDR2: SGHTA, FQGNSA. The CDR3 bases are TGTGCCAGCAGCTCCCGGTGGGCCACCTACGAGCAGTACTTC. Protein sequence: CASSSRWATYEQYF.

This clonotype was found once. This rearrangement joins TRBV6-1 to TRBJ2-1; maybe TRBD2 (5 bases). The CDR3 is 14 residues long. Trimming cost V 3 bases and J 4 bases, with 10 bases left between them. Germline CDR1 is MNHNS and CDR2 is SASEGT. CDR3: CASSERARYNEQFF. CDR3 nucleotides: TGTGCCAGCAGTGAGCGGGCGAGATACAATGAGCAGTTCTTC.

The V and J genes are TRBV12-3 or TRBV12-4 and TRBJ1-2, with TRBD1 as a possible D gene (5 bases). Trimming pared 4 bases from V and 0 bases from J, leaving 12 bases between. The CDR3 runs to 15 residues. CDR3 sequence reads: CASSSPGMANYGYTF. The CDR3, as DNA: TGTGCCAGCAGTTCTCCAGGGATGGCTAACTATGGCTACACCTTC.